These T cell receptor beta chains were read from a single sample in a study of blood T cell repertoires in COVID-19. The table came from immunoSEQ multiplex PCR; TCRdb's copy has only in-frame clones and leaves some out. The profile shows 65,000 to 75,000 clones, roughly 87% of them singletons. The sequenced sample was peripheral blood. All receptors derive from a woman in her fifties or sixties with active COVID-19. Each CDR3 is given with its conserved first and last residue.

J gene: TRBJ1-5; V gene: TRBV5-1; CDR3 protein: CASSVMPQGMGSNQPQHF
J gene: TRBJ2-5; V gene: TRBV4-2; CDR3 protein: CASSQGVSSGRETQYF
J gene: TRBJ2-1; V gene: TRBV29-1; CDR3 protein: CSVYATRLAGNNEQFF
J gene: TRBJ1-1; V gene: TRBV18; CDR3 protein: CASSPWETGVNTEAFF
J gene: TRBJ2-5; V gene: TRBV6-4; CDR3 protein: CASSGGDRAVRWAKTQYF
J gene: TRBJ2-7; V gene: TRBV3-1/TRBV3-2; CDR3 protein: CASSQDYDSGPPREQYF
J gene: TRBJ2-5; V gene: TRBV7-9; CDR3 protein: CASSFSRLQRETQYF
J gene: TRBJ2-3; V gene: TRBV29-1; CDR3 protein: CSASPQGSSTDTQYF
J gene: TRBJ2-3; V gene: TRBV19; CDR3 protein: CASSMGRGETDTQYF
J gene: TRBJ1-5; V gene: TRBV28; CDR3 protein: CASSPTRNQPQHF
J gene: TRBJ2-7; V gene: TRBV19; CDR3 protein: CASGEIQGGRYEQYF